The rows below give T cell receptor beta chains drawn from one sample of a study of T cell responses to AZD1222 COVID-19 vaccine. Produced via immunoSEQ multiplex PCR; TCRdb's table is partial and in-frame only. The sample yields roughly 120,000 clones, around 85% seen once. This material consisted of peripheral blood, taken on day 0 of AZD1222 vaccination. The origin of the receptors is an adult in good health. The CDR3 runs from the conserved cysteine through the conserved F or W. D genes are given only for firm matches. Some rows have no size entry. The others give once, few or many, or a class for an expanded clone.

15	TRBJ2-5	TRBV7-3	NA	NA	CASSSGRGVQETQYF	TGTGCCAGCAGCTCAGGCAGGGGTGTCCAAGAGACCCAGTACTTC
16	TRBJ1-1	TRBV4-1	NA	NA	CASSQGTDLMNTEAFF	TGCGCCAGCAGCCAAGGCACCGACCTTATGAACACTGAAGCTTTCTTT
15	TRBJ2-1	TRBV6-6	TRBD2	NA	CASKRSGSLYNEQFF	TGTGCCAGCAAACGTAGCGGGAGCTTATACAATGAGCAGTTCTTC
15	TRBJ1-4	TRBV19	TRBD1	NA	CASSVTGTGKEKLFF	TGTGCCAGTAGTGTAACCGGGACAGGGAAGGAAAAACTGTTTTTT
17	TRBJ2-7	TRBV5-1	NA	many	CASSPRTVLSYSYEQYF	TGCGCCAGCAGCCCACGGACGGTGCTTTCCTACTCCTACGAGCAGTACTTC
14	TRBJ1-1	TRBV6-6	NA	NA	CATRRDRGDTEAFF	TGTGCCACCCGCCGGGACCGAGGGGACACTGAAGCTTTCTTT
12	TRBJ1-1	TRBV18	NA	NA	CASSGGVTEAFF	TGTGCCAGCTCTGGGGGGGTAACTGAAGCTTTCTTT
12	TRBJ1-5	TRBV18	NA	NA	CASSSGNQPQHF	TGTGCCAGCTCAAGCGGAAATCAGCCCCAGCATTTT
18	TRBJ1-5	TRBV7-9	TRBD1	NA	CASSYAGQGVYSNQPQHF	TGTGCCAGCAGCTACGCCGGACAGGGAGTTTATAGCAATCAGCCCCAGCATTTT
15	TRBJ1-5	TRBV5-6	TRBD1	once	CASSKTGVSNQPQHF	TGTGCCAGCAGCAAGACAGGGGTGAGCAATCAGCCCCAGCATTTT
13	TRBJ1-4	TRBV4-2	NA	once	CASSQPRNEKLFF	TGTGCCAGCAGCCAACCGCGGAATGAAAAACTGTTTTTT
15	TRBJ1-3	TRBV19	NA	NA	CASSGGLISGNTIYF	TGTGCCAGTAGTGGGGGCCTCATCTCTGGAAACACCATATATTTT
15	TRBJ2-1	TRBV6-2/TRBV6-3	NA	once	CASSWLRKGNNEQFF	TGTGCCAGCAGTTGGTTGAGGAAGGGGAACAATGAGCAGTTCTTC
16	TRBJ1-4	TRBV9	NA	NA	CASSVGSGAGNEKLFF	TGTGCCAGCAGCGTAGGATCTGGAGCAGGGAATGAAAAACTGTTTTTT
13	TRBJ2-7	TRBV12-3/TRBV12-4	NA	NA	CASSLSRVHEQYF	TGTGCCAGCAGTTTAAGCAGGGTCCACGAGCAGTACTTC
14	TRBJ2-1	TRBV4-2	NA	NA	CASSQGGFMDEQFF	TGTGCCAGCAGCCAAGGAGGGTTTATGGATGAGCAGTTCTTC
11	TRBJ1-1	TRBV6-5	NA	once	CASSYGTQAFF	TGTGCCAGCAGTTACGGGACACAAGCTTTCTTT
17	TRBJ2-1	TRBV11-2	TRBD2	NA	CASSPLTGTKWGNEQFF	TGTGCCAGCAGCCCCCTCACCGGGACTAAATGGGGCAATGAGCAGTTCTTC
14	TRBJ2-1	TRBV14	NA	NA	CASSPRRLYNEQFF	TGTGCCAGCAGCCCCCGGAGGCTCTACAATGAGCAGTTCTTC
14	TRBJ1-2	TRBV9	NA	NA	CASSSGGRKYGYTF	TGTGCCAGCAGCAGTGGCGGACGAAAATATGGCTACACCTTC
15	TRBJ2-7	TRBV13	TRBD2	NA	CATLRLAAPLYEQYF	TGTGCCACACTACGACTAGCCGCCCCGCTCTACGAGCAGTACTTC
15	TRBJ2-1	TRBV24-1	TRBD1	NA	CATSPTGPKNNEQFF	TGTGCCACCAGCCCGACAGGGCCGAAAAACAATGAGCAGTTCTTC
15	TRBJ2-2	TRBV29-1	TRBD1	NA	CSVELRQGKTGELFF	TGCAGCGTTGAGTTGAGACAGGGAAAAACCGGGGAGCTGTTTTTT
12	TRBJ1-6	TRBV10-2	NA	NA	CASSSGNSPLHF	TGCGCCAGCAGCTCGGGAAATTCACCCCTCCACTTT
18	TRBJ1-6	TRBV9	TRBD1	once	CASSVVPGNRGGNSPLHF	TGTGCCAGCAGCGTAGTTCCAGGGAACAGGGGTGGGAATTCACCCCTCCACTTT
17	TRBJ2-2	TRBV23-1	NA	NA	CASSQSKAGRYTGELFF	TGCGCCAGCAGTCAATCGAAGGCAGGGAGATACACCGGGGAGCTGTTTTTT